This T cell receptor beta chain was obtained from a study of radiotherapy plus CTLA-4 blockade in lung cancer (dated by TCRdb to the late 2010s). Regarding the complete study: Among enrolled patients, roughly 17% had an objective response and about 30% reached disease control. Overall study outcomes, separate from this receptor: After treatment with radiotherapy and ipilimumab, TCR clones that came from tumors expanded in the peripheral blood. The strongest predictors of response were reported to be early dynamic shifts in blood T cell clones along with a rise in serum interferon-beta following radiation.

CDR1 and CDR2, per the germline V gene (reference sequence), are LNHNV and YYDKDF. Reading from cysteine to phenylalanine, the CDR3 counts 15 amino acids. Just the 45-base CDR3 DNA is kept, in frame starting at base 1. The junction shows trimming of 0 bases on V and 6 bases on J, plus 11 bases between the germline ends. In this study, focal radiation therapy paired with CTLA-4 blockade (ipilimumab) was tested in patients who had chemo-refractory metastatic non-small-cell lung cancer. The receptor library was made with the immunoSEQ multiplex PCR assay. The table comes from immuneACCESS by way of TCRdb, which keeps in-frame sequences with V and J called. Part of the clones is missing from these tables; in studies checked, under half for an unresolved V gene and the rest for unknown reasons. In all, the sample holds approximately 44,000 clones, and around 77% of those were seen once. Roughly 8% of the sample goes to the ten largest clones.

Regarding this clone: Its specific antigen is unknown. Base qualities are missing; no much larger clone stands one base away.

The TCR comes from a human donor with non-small cell lung cancer who had stable disease on radiotherapy plus ipilimumab. Here the chain combines TRBV15 and TRBJ1-4, with the D gene not clear enough to name. Sequencing used peripheral blood, obtained from a patient treated with radiotherapy plus ipilimumab. DNA sequence: TGTGCCACCAGCAGAGATAGCACGGACTATGAAAAACTGTTTTTT. Protein translation: CATSRDSTDYEKLFF.